These 27 T cell receptor beta chains were sequenced from one sample in a study of T cells in Graves' hyperthyroidism and ophthalmopathy. It was RNA transcripts that yielded the amplified TCR beta CDR3 regions. HTBI primers drove first-round RT-PCR of the TCR CDR3. Each CDR3 protein is one row after TCRdb ran MiXCR on the multiplex PCR reads. The table lists hundreds of thousands of distinct CDR3 sequences, 25% of them singletons. Sequenced: blood. Receptors originate from a man in his fifties or sixties with Graves' hyperthyroidism.

V and J are TRBV28 and TRBJ2-1, with D tentatively TRBD1 (6 bases). The V end was cut by 6 bases, the J end by 0 bases, with 12 bases between. The CDR3 contains 15 residues. Germline CDR1 reads MDHEN; CDR2 reads SYDVKM. Here the CDR3 DNA reads TGTGCCAGCAGGGAGGACAGCCGCTCCTACAATGAGCAGTTCTTC. Translated, it gives CASREDSRSYNEQFF.

This clonotype was seen ten or more times. The chain carries TRBV5-1 and TRBJ2-3; D unresolved. Trimming removed 4 bases from V and 2 bases from J, with 8 bases in between. Germline V CDR1 and CDR2: SGHRS, YFSETQ. The CDR3 extends over 13 amino acids. In nucleotides, the CDR3 is TGCGCCAGCAGCCCAGTCACCACAGATACGCAGTATTTT. Its protein product is CASSPVTTDTQYF.

The rearrangement joins TRBV7-8 to TRBJ2-5; D possibly matches TRBD1 or TRBD2 (6 bases each). CDR3 length: 15 residues. Germline assignment: CDR1 SGHVS and CDR2 FQNEAQ. V gave up 9 bases and J gave up 4 bases, with 21 bases separating them. Here the CDR3 reads CASSRRQAGGETQYF. In nucleotides, the CDR3 is TGTGCCAGTAGTCGCCGACAGGCCGGGGGAGAGACCCAGTACTTC.

CDR3 coding DNA: TGCAGCGTTTGGGATTACCACACAGATACGCAGTATTTT. Its protein is CSVWDYHTDTQYF. The chain joins TRBV29-1 to TRBJ2-3; D is unresolved. Germline V lookup: CDR1 SQVTM, CDR2 ANQGSEA. The CDR3 totals 13 residues. Trimming removed 5 bases from V and 2 bases from J, with 11 bases in between.

The rearrangement uses TRBV3-1 and TRBJ1-2; D gene uncertain. CDR1 is LGHDT and CDR2 is YNNKEL in the germline V gene (reference sequence). This CDR3 has 13 residues. V gave up 4 bases and J gave up 6 bases, with 12 bases separating them. The CDR3 DNA reads TGTGCCAGCAGCCTCCACCCGAGAAATGGCTACACCTTC. Translation: CASSLHPRNGYTF.

This clonotype was counted a few times. The V and J genes are TRBV9 and TRBJ1-6; D perhaps matches TRBD1 (6 bases). V was trimmed by 3 bases and J by 10 bases, leaving 14 bases between them. The CDR3 has 14 residues. Germline CDR1 reads SGDLS; CDR2 reads YYNGEE. As DNA, the CDR3 is TGTGCCAGCAGCGCCCAATACAGGGAGTCACCCCTCCACTTT. It translates to CASSAQYRESPLHF.

This clonotype has just a few counts. The chain couples TRBV18 to TRBJ1-1; D gene uncertain. This CDR3 has 12 amino acids. Looked up from germline, CDR1 is KGHSH and CDR2 is LQKENI. V was cut by 4 bases and J by 7 bases, with 10 bases left in between. The chain's CDR3 is CASSRAPVEAFF. In DNA form, the CDR3 reads TGTGCCAGCTCACGGGCCCCTGTTGAAGCTTTCTTT.

This clonotype was observed once. The chain combines TRBV5-1 with TRBJ2-5; D is unresolved. CDR1 is SGHRS, CDR2 YFSETQ, per germline. The CDR3 runs to 15 residues. Trimming took 1 base from V and 2 from J, leaving 12 bases between them. The CDR3 is CASSLLPDQQETQYF. CDR3 bases: TGCGCCAGCAGCTTGTTGCCTGATCAGCAAGAGACCCAGTACTTC.

This clonotype was counted a few times. The rearrangement joins TRBV7-2 to TRBJ2-5, with TRBD2 matching 7 bases. From germline, CDR1 is SGHTA and CDR2 FQGNSA. The CDR3 has 15 residues. V was clipped by 0 bases and J by 5 bases; unmatched bases: 6. This CDR3 is CASSLAAGATETQYF. The CDR3 DNA is TGTGCCAGCAGCTTAGCGGCGGGAGCGACGGAGACCCAGTACTTC.

The chain has TRBV7-9 and TRBJ1-3; 9 nucleotides agree with TRBD1. V shed 5 bases and J 4 bases; nucleotides not matched to a gene: 6. The germline gives CDR1 SEHNR, CDR2 FQNEAQ (reference sequence). The CDR3 spans 15 residues. Here the CDR3 DNA reads TGTGCCAGCAGCCCGACCGGGACAGGGGGAAACACCATATATTTT. It translates to CASSPTGTGGNTIYF.

This sequence joins TRBV19 and TRBJ1-2; D gene uncertain. Germline values: CDR1 LNHDA, CDR2 SQIVND (reference sequence). The CDR3 has 15 residues. V dropped 3 bases and J dropped 2 bases, with 13 bases sitting between them. This CDR3 reads CASSIVFGFNYGYTF. Here the CDR3 DNA reads TGTGCCAGTAGTATTGTATTCGGGTTCAACTATGGCTACACCTTC.

In this sample, this clonotype turned up a few times. Compared with germline, one end of the junction differs, possibly owing to a read error. The chain couples TRBV7-7 to TRBJ2-3, with D tentatively TRBD1 or TRBD2 (6 bases each). The germline CDR1 and CDR2 sequences are SSHAT and FNYEAQ (reference sequence). CDR3 length equals 15 residues. CDR3 sequence (DNA): TGTGCTAGCAGCAAAGGGGGGTTCGGCACAGATACGCAGTATTTT. Its protein product is CASSKGGFGTDTQYF.

Only a few counts were recorded for this clonotype. The V call is TRBV5-4, the J call TRBJ2-6; tentatively, D is TRBD1 (6 bases). CDR1 is SGHNT, CDR2 YYREEE, per germline (reference sequence). The CDR3 loop spans 15 amino acids. V lost 4 bases and J lost 4, with 12 bases in between. The CDR3 protein is CASSPGQRGANVLTF. The CDR3, as DNA: TGTGCCAGCAGCCCCGGACAGAGGGGGGCCAACGTCCTGACTTTC. Based on the CDR3 plus reference TRBV5-4 and TRBJ2-6, the full variable domain is ETGVTQSPTHLIKTRGQQVTLRCSSQSGHNTVSWYQQALGQGPQFIFQYYREEENGRGNFPPRFSGLQFPNYSSELNVNALELDDSALYLCASSPGQRGANVLTFGAGSRLTVL.

V and J are TRBV5-1 and TRBJ2-1; 16 nucleotides match TRBD2. This CDR3 region has 16 residues. Germline V gene sequence: CDR1 SGHRS, CDR2 YFSETQ. V lost 3 bases and J lost 6; bases outside the gene matches: 3. The CDR3 loop reads CASSSGLAGGTNEQFF. CDR3 nucleotide sequence: TGCGCCAGCAGCTCGGGACTAGCGGGAGGGACCAATGAGCAGTTCTTC.

This clonotype was counted a few times. The chain combines TRBV11-3 with TRBJ2-3; no definite D call. V was trimmed by 2 bases and J by 2 bases, leaving 11 bases between them. There are 15 residues in the CDR3. From germline, CDR1 is SGHNT and CDR2 YENEEA. The CDR3 reads CASSLFVVPTDTQYF. CDR3 coding DNA: TGTGCCAGCAGCTTATTTGTGGTTCCCACAGATACGCAGTATTTT.

This clonotype was observed many times. J is TRBJ1-1 and V is TRBV14; D gene ambiguous. V was clipped by 3 bases and J by 3 bases, with 8 bases between them. Germline CDR1 SGHDN, CDR2 FVKESK. The CDR3 sequence is 13 residues long. CDR3 sequence: CASSHASYTEAFF. In nucleotides, the CDR3 is TGTGCCAGCAGCCACGCTTCCTACACTGAAGCTTTCTTT. The full variable domain, completed using reference TRBV14 and TRBJ1-1, is EAGVTQFPSHSVIEKGQTVTLRCDPISGHDNLYWYRRVMGKEIKFLLHFVKESKQDESGMPNNRFLAERTGGTYSTLKVQPAELEDSGVYFCASSHASYTEAFFGQGTRLTVV.

This clonotype was counted a few times. This chain joins TRBV7-3 and TRBJ1-5; 10 bases map to TRBD1. The CDR3 runs to 16 residues. V shed 2 bases, J shed 4 bases, and the junction held 5 bases outside the gene matches. Germline V gene lookup returns CDR1 SGHTA and CDR2 FQGTGA. The CDR3 spells CASSLSDRGHNQPQHF. The CDR3, as DNA: TGTGCCAGCAGCTTATCCGACAGGGGGCATAATCAGCCCCAGCATTTT. The full variable domain, rest sourced from reference TRBV7-3 and TRBJ1-5, is GAGVSQTPSNKVTEKGKYVELRCDPISGHTALYWYRQSLGQGPEFLIYFQGTGAADDSGLPNDRFFAVRPEGSVSTLKIQRTERGDSAVYLCASSLSDRGHNQPQHFGDGTRLSIL.

A few counts support this clonotype. The chain carries TRBV7-6 and TRBJ2-1; D is uncertain. This CDR3 spans 13 amino acids. Trimming took 2 bases from V and 8 from J, leaving 10 bases between them. The germline V gene encodes CDR1 SGHVS and CDR2 FNYEAQ. The CDR3 DNA is TGTGCCAGCAGCTTAAACAATGGGGATGAGCAGTTCTTC. Protein sequence: CASSLNNGDEQFF.

This clonotype was seen a handful of times. The chain employs TRBV5-1 and TRBJ2-3, with 8 nucleotides matching TRBD1. V dropped 1 base and J dropped 4; count of bases not matched to a gene: 5. Germline loops: CDR1 SGHRS, CDR2 YFSETQ. The CDR3 extends over 15 amino acids. DNA of the CDR3: TGCGCCAGCAGCTTGAGGACAGGGAGGTCAGATACGCAGTATTTT. Translation gives CASSLRTGRSDTQYF.

This clonotype was seen more than once but under ten times. CDR3 loop: CASSLALSNQETQYF. CDR3 bases: TGCGCCAGCAGCCTGGCCCTTAGCAACCAAGAGACCCAGTACTTC. The chain links TRBV5-1 to TRBJ2-5; D not certain. Trimming pared 4 bases from V and 0 bases from J, leaving 13 bases between. Looked up from germline, CDR1 is SGHRS and CDR2 is YFSETQ. CDR3 length: 15 residues.

This clonotype was counted ten times or more. J is TRBJ2-7 and V is TRBV29-1, with 12 bases identical to TRBD2. The CDR3 consists of 16 residues. After removal of 6 bases from V and 0 bases from J, the junction contained 9 bases not matched to a gene. Germline CDR1 reads SQVTM; CDR2 reads ANQGSEA. The CDR3 DNA follows: TGCAGCGTCATACTGACTAGCGGGAGATCCTCCTACGAGCAGTACTTC. This sequence encodes CSVILTSGRSSYEQYF.

DNA of the CDR3: TGTGCCAGCGGCACTAGCGGGACGGCCAAAAACATTCAGTACTTC. Encoded protein: CASGTSGTAKNIQYF. This chain connects TRBV28 to TRBJ2-4; 10 bases line up with TRBD2. The CDR3 is 15 residues long. From germline, CDR1 is MDHEN and CDR2 SYDVKM. The ends lost 8 bases at V and 1 base at J; junction bases unmatched: 5. The complete variable domain, with remaining parts taken from reference TRBV28 and TRBJ2-4, reads DVKVTQSSRYLVKRTGEKVFLECVQDMDHENMFWYRQDPGLGLRLIYFSYDVKMKEKGDIPEGYSVSREKKERFSLILESASTNQTSMYLCASGTSGTAKNIQYFGAGTRLSVL.

The V and J genes are TRBV2 and TRBJ1-1; D not resolved. The V end was cut by 1 base, the J end by 5 bases, with 14 bases between. The germline V gene encodes CDR1 SNHLY and CDR2 FYNNEI. The CDR3 has 15 residues. DNA for the CDR3: TGTGCCAGCAGTGAAGATTTGGTACGAGGGACTGAAGCTTTCTTT. Encoded protein: CASSEDLVRGTEAFF.

This clonotype was seen ten or more times. This chain links TRBV27 with TRBJ2-1; D call uncertain. CDR1 and CDR2 (germline): MNHEY, SMNVEV (reference sequence). Trimming removed 4 bases from V and 9 bases from J, with 16 bases in between. There are 14 residues in the CDR3. CDR3 sequence reads: CASSYDKGWFEQFF. CDR3 DNA: TGTGCCAGCAGTTACGACAAAGGGTGGTTTGAGCAGTTCTTC.

Many counts were recorded for this clonotype. The chain has TRBV7-9 and TRBJ2-7, with TRBD1 identical over 7 bases. The CDR3 is 15 amino acids. The germline CDR1 and CDR2 sequences are SEHNR and FQNEAQ (reference sequence). The J segment lost 3 bases and the V segment lost 0 bases, leaving 5 bases of the junction unmatched. CDR3 residues: CASSLARDSNYEQYF. In nucleotides, the CDR3 is TGTGCCAGCAGCTTAGCAAGGGACAGCAACTACGAGCAGTACTTC.

The rearrangement joins TRBV19 to TRBJ1-1; the D is unclear. V was trimmed by 5 bases and J by 3 bases, leaving 10 bases between them. This CDR3 has 13 residues. Germline V CDR1 and CDR2: LNHDA, SQIVND (reference sequence). The CDR3 loop reads CASSPRQHTEAFF. CDR3 coding DNA: TGTGCCAGTAGTCCCCGACAACACACTGAAGCTTTCTTT.

The genes are TRBV27 and TRBJ2-7; D uncertain. V was trimmed by 0 bases and J by 1 base, leaving 7 bases between them. Germline lookup yields CDR1 MNHEY and CDR2 SMNVEV (reference sequence). The CDR3 is made up of 14 amino acids. Here the CDR3 reads CASSLSFQSYEQYF. In DNA, the CDR3 is TGTGCCAGCAGTTTATCGTTTCAATCCTACGAGCAGTACTTC.